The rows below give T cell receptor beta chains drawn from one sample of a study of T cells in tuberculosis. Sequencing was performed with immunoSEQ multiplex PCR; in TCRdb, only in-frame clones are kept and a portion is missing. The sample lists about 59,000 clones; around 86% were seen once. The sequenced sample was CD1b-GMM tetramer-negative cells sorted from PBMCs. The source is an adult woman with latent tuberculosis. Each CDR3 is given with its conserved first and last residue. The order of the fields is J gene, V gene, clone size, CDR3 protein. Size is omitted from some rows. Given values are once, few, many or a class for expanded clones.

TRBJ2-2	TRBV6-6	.	CASQTGVTGELFF
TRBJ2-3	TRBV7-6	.	CASIGGHTDTQYF
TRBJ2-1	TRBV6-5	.	CASSYSTGDYNEQFF
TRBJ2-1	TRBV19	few	CASSLWAGGLGEQFF
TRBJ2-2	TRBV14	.	CASSQGQAGELFF
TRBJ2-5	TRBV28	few	CASSRTGGRETQYF
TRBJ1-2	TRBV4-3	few	CASSQDRERGYTF
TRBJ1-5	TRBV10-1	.	CASSEPASSQPQHF
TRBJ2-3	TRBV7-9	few	CASSTRQGSDTQYF
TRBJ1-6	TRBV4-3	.	CASSQDQGTRGNSPLHF
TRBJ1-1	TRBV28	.	CASISHGIRDSRLNTEAFF
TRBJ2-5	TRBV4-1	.	CASSQDAKRENGQRLDGETQYF
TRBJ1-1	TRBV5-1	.	CASSLSAANTEAFF
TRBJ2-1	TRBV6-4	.	CASTPEAGAPRNEQFF
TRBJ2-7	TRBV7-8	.	CASSLAVGSYEQYF
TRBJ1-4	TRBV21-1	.	CASSKDNSGGEKLFF
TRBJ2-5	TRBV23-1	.	CASSRIRVPKGTQYF
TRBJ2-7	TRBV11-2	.	CASSLESWGGLNF
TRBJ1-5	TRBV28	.	CASSLNKWSAQHF
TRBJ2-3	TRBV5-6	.	CASSLPPGLPTDTQYF
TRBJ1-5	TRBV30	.	CAWSAGIGQPQHF
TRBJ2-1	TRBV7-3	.	CASSLQAGGLNEQFF
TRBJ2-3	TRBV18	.	CASSRGQGPTDTQYF
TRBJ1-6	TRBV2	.	CASTPDKVGSPLHF
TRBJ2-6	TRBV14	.	CASSQDPHLLAGDGANVLTF
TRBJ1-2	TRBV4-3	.	CASSHNRGGGGYTF
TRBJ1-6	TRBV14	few	CASSQVSSSYNSPLHF
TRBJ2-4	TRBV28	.	CASSPRLAKNIQYF
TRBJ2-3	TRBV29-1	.	CSVGRAETDTQYF
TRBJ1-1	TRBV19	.	CASTGMTTGNTEAFF
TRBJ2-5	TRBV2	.	CASNREEWETQYF
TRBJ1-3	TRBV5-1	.	CASSLATGSSGNTIYF
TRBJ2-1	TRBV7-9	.	CASSLRREDNNEQFF
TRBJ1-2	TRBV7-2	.	CASSLGGVYGYTF
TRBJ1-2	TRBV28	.	CASRSNRGQGANYGYTF
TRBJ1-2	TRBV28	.	CASLRDSYGYTF
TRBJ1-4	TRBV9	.	CASSVSAGTNEKLFF
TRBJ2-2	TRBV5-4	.	CASSLRGGTGELFF
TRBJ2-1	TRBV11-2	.	CASSSGILTTRFF
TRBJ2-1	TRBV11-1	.	CASSRDYASYNEQFF
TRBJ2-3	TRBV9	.	CASSAGQGPDTQYF
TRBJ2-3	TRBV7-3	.	CASSPTGVTDTQYF
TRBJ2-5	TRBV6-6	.	CASSYLGAQETQYF
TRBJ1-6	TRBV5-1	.	CATAEESSYNSPLHF
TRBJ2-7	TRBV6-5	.	CASSTPDRDSYEQYF
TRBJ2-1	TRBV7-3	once	CASSSPDREHEQFF
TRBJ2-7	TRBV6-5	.	CASSYAAYEQYF
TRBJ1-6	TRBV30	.	CAWRFQQGGNSPLHF
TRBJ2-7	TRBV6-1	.	CASSKGEGYEQYF
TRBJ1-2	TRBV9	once	CASSVGGGNYGYTF